This T cell receptor (beta chain) originates from a study of T cells in Graves' hyperthyroidism and ophthalmopathy. This clonotype has ten or more counts. V was trimmed by 5 bases and J by 7 bases, leaving 16 bases between them. The CDR3 spans 14 residues. Germline V CDR1 and CDR2: SGHRS, YFSETQ. Amplification yielded TCR beta CDR3 regions, with RNA transcripts as the source. In the first-round RT-PCR of the TCR CDR3, the HTBI primer set was used. TCRdb reprocessed the multiplex PCR reads via MiXCR and lists one record per CDR3 protein. The sample gives fewer than 750,000 distinct CDR3 sequences, more than 12% of which show up once; around 13% is in the top ten.

Sequenced: blood. The receptor was isolated from a woman between 50 and 59 years old with Graves' ophthalmopathy. This chain connects TRBV5-1 to TRBJ2-1; D is possibly TRBD2 (6 bases). CDR3 sequence reads: CASRPQRVSNEQFF. The CDR3 nucleotides read TGCGCCAGCAGACCCCAGCGGGTATCAAATGAGCAGTTCTTC.